These T cell receptor beta chains were read from a single sample in a study of cytomegalovirus exposure and HLA in healthy donors. Some clones are missing from TCRdb's copy, which holds only in-frame ones; the method was immunoSEQ multiplex PCR. The table shows about 180,000 clones, with less than 85% occurring only once. The sequencing input was PBMCs. The receptors derive from a man younger than 35 in good health and CMV-seropositive. Both conserved end residues are part of each CDR3. The order of the fields is J gene, V gene, CDR3 protein.

TRBJ2-7	TRBV10-3	CAISDVATDLSSYEQYF
TRBJ1-2	TRBV11-2	CASTPRQDYGYTF
TRBJ1-2	TRBV28	CASSHRVGYTF
TRBJ1-2	TRBV30	CAWRGDSDYGYTF
TRBJ2-2	TRBV30	CAWRNGGAGELFF
TRBJ2-3	TRBV28	CASQGFTDTQYF
TRBJ2-3	TRBV27	CASSLGLPITDTQYF
TRBJ1-2	TRBV28	CASSRGQVYGYTF
TRBJ2-2	TRBV5-1	CASSLVAGGFVGELFF
TRBJ2-3	TRBV30	CAWSPGAGTSGRTYTDTQYF
TRBJ1-4	TRBV28	CASSQGASEKLFF
TRBJ2-7	TRBV5-5	CASSMNRGGYEQYF
TRBJ1-2	TRBV6-5	CASRDRGSDGYTF
TRBJ2-4	TRBV4-1	CASSQEPAGDIQYF
TRBJ1-1	TRBV28	CASLSGDRVTEAFF